In this sample, the clone carrying this T cell receptor beta chain is large. Memory CD4+ cells were defined as CD4+CD45RO+CD25-. Adaptor-ligated barcode primers were used to amplify TRBV12-4/TRBJ1-2 clonotypes. MiXCR was run by TCRdb on the multiplex PCR reads, yielding one entry per CDR3 protein. The sample records around 1,100 distinct CDR3 sequences, 6.5% to 8% being singletons. Trimming removed 5 bases at V and 4 bases at J, with 2 bases between. The CDR3 has 10 residues. The sample taken for sequencing was memory CD4+ T cells sorted from blood. Subset reported: memory CD4+ T cells, CD4+CD45RO+CD25-. The chain employs TRBV12-3 or TRBV12-4 and TRBJ1-2; D not resolved. This clonotype originated in a female donor with breast cancer. The CDR3 DNA follows: TGTGCCAGCAGTCTCTATGGCTACACCTTC. As protein: CASSLYGYTF.